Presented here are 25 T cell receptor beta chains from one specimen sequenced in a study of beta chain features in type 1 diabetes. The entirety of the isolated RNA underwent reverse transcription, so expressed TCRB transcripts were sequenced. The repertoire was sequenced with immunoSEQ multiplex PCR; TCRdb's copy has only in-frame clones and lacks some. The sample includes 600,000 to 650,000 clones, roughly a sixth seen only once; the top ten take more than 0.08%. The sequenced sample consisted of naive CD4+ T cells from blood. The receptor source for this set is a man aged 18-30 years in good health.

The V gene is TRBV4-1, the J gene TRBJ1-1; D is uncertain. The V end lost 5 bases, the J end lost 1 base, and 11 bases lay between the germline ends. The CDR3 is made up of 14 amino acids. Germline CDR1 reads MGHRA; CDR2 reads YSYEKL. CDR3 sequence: CASSYPPGNTEAFF. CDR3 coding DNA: TGCGCCAGCAGCTATCCCCCTGGGAACACTGAAGCTTTCTTT.

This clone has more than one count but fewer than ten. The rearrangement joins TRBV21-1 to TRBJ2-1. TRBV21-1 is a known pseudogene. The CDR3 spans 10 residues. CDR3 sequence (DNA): TGTGCCAGCAGGGGGAAAGGGCCGATCTTC. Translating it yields CASRGKGPIF.

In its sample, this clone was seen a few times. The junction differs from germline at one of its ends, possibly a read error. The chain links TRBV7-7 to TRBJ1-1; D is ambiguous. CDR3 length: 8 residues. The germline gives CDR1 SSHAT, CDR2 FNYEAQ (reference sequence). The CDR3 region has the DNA TGTGCTAGCACTGAAGCTTTCTTT. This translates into CASTEAFF.

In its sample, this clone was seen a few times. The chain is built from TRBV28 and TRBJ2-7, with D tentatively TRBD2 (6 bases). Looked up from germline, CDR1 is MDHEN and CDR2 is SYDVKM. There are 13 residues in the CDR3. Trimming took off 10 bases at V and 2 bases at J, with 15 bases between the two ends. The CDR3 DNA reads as TGTGCCACATTTTCAGGGACTCCCTACGAGCAGTACTTC. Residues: CATFSGTPYEQYF. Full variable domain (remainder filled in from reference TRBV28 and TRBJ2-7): DVKVTQSSRYLVKRTGEKVFLECVQDMDHENMFWYRQDPGLGLRLIYFSYDVKMKEKGDIPEGYSVSREKKERFSLILESASTNQTSMYLCATFSGTPYEQYFGPGTRLTVT.

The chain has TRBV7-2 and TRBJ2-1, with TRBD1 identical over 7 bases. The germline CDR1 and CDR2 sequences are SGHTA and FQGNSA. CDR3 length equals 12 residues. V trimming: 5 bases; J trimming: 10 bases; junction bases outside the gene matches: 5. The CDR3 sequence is CASSRTGGEQFF. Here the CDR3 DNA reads TGTGCCAGCAGCAGGACAGGCGGGGAGCAGTTCTTC.

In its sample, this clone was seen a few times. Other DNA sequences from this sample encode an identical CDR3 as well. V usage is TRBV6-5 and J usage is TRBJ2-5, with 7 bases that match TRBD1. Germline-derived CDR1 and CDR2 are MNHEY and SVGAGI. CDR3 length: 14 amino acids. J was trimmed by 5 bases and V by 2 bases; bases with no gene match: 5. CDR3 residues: CASSYGTVGETQYF. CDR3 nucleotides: TGTGCCAGCAGTTACGGGACAGTCGGCGAGACCCAGTACTTC.

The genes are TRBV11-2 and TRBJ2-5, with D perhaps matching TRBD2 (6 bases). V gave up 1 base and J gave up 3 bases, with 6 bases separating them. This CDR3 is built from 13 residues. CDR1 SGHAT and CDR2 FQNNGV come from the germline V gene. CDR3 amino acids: CASSLGTKETQYF. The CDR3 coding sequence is TGTGCCAGCAGCTTAGGGACTAAAGAGACCCAGTACTTC.

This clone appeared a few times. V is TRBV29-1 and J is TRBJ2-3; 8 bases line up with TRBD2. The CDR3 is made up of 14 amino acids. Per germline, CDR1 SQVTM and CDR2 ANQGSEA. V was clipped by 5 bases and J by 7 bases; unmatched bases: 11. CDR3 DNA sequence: TGCAGCGTTCGTGGCGCGGGGGGCGGGCATACGCAGTATTTT. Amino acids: CSVRGAGGGHTQYF.

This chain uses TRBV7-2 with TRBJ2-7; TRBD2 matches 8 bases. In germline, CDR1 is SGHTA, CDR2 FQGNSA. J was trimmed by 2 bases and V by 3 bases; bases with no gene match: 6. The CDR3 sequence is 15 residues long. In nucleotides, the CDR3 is TGTGCCAGCAGCTTCATAGCGGGGATCACCTACGAGCAGTACTTC. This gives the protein CASSFIAGITYEQYF. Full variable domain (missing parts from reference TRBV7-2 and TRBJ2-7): GAGVSQSPSNKVTEKGKDVELRCDPISGHTALYWYRQSLGQGLEFLIYFQGNSAPDKSGLPSDRFSAERTGGSVSTLTIQRTQQEDSAVYLCASSFIAGITYEQYFGPGTRLTVT.

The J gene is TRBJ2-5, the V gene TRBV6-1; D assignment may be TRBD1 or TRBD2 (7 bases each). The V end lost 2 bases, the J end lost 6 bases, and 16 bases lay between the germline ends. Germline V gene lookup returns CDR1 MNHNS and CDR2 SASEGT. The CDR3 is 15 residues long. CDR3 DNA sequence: TGTGCCAGCAGTGAATGGACTAGAGGGGGCCAGACCCAGTACTTC. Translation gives CASSEWTRGGQTQYF.

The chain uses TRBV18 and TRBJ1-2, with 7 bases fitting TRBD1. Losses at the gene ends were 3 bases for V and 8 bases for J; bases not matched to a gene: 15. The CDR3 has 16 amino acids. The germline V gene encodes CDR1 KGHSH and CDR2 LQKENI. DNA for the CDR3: TGTGCCAGCTCACCGAGAGATGAGGGGGCGTCGGACGGCTACACCTTC. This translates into CASSPRDEGASDGYTF.

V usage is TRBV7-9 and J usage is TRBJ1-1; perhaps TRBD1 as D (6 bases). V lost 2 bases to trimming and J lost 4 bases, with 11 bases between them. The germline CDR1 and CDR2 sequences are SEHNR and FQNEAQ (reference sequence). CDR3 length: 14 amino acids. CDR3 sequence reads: CASSLLQGSTEAFF. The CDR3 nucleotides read TGTGCCAGCAGCTTATTACAGGGCAGCACTGAAGCTTTCTTT.

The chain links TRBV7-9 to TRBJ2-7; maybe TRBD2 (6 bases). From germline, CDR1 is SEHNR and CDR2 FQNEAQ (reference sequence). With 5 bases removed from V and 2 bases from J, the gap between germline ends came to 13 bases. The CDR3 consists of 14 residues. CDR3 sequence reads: CASSRPGDAYEQYF. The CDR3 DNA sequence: TGTGCCAGCAGCCGCCCGGGGGACGCCTACGAGCAGTACTTC.

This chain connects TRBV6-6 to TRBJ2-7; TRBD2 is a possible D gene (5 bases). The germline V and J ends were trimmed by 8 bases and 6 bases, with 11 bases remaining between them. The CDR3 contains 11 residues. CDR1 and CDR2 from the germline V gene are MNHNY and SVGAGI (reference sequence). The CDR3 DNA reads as TGTGCCAGCGGACTTATCCGCGAGCAGTACTTC. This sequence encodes CASGLIREQYF.

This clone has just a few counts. CDR3 sequence: CASSYSWREGLHEQFF. In DNA form, the CDR3 reads TGTGCCAGCAGTTACTCCTGGCGGGAGGGCCTCCATGAGCAGTTCTTC. This chain uses TRBV6-5 with TRBJ2-1; 9 nucleotides line up with TRBD2. Germline V gives CDR1 MNHEY, CDR2 SVGAGI. V lost 0 bases and J lost 8; bases outside the gene matches: 8. The CDR3 sequence is 16 residues long.

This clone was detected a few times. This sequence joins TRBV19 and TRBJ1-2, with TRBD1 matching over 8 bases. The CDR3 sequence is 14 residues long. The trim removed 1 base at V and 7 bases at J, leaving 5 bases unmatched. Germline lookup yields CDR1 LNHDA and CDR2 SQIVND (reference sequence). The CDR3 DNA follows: TGTGCCAGTAGTATAGCCGGACAGGGAGGTGGCTACACCTTC. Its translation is CASSIAGQGGGYTF.

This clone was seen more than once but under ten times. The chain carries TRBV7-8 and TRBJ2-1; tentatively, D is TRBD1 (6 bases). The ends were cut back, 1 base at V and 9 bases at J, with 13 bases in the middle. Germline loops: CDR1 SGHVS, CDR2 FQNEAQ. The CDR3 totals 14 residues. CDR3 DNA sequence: TGTGCCAGCAGCTTAGTTGGCAGGGGAGCTGAGCAGTTCTTC. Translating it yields CASSLVGRGAEQFF.

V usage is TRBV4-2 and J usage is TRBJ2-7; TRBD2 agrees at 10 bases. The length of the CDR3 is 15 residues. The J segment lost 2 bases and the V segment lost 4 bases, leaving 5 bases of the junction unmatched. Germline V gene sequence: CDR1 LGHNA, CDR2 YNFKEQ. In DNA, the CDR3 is TGTGCCAGCAGCCCAGCGGGGGGGCCTCCCTACGAGCAGTACTTC. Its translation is CASSPAGGPPYEQYF.

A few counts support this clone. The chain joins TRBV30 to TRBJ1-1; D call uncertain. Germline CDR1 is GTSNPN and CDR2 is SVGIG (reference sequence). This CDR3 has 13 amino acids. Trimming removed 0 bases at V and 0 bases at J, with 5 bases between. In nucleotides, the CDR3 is TGTGCCTGGAGTGTAGGTCTGAACACTGAAGCTTTCTTT. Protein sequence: CAWSVGLNTEAFF.

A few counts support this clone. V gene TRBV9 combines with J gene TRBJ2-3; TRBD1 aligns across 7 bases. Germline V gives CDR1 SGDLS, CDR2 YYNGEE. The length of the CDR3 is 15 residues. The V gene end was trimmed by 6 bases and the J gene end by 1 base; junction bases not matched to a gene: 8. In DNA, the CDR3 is TGTGCCAGCAATAGGGGGCTAGGGGGCACAGATACGCAGTATTTT. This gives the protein CASNRGLGGTDTQYF.

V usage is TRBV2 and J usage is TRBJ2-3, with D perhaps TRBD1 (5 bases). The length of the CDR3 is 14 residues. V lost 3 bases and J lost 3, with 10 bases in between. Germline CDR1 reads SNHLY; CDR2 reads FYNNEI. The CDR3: CASSDDRGTDTQYF. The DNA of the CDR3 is TGTGCCAGCAGTGATGACAGAGGAACAGATACGCAGTATTTT.

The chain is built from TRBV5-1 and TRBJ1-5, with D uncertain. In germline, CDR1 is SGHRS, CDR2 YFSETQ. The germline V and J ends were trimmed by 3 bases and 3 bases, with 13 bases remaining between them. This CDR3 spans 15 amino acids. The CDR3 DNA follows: TGCGCCAGCAGCTCCCTACCCGACAACAATCAGCCCCAGCATTTT. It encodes CASSSLPDNNQPQHF.

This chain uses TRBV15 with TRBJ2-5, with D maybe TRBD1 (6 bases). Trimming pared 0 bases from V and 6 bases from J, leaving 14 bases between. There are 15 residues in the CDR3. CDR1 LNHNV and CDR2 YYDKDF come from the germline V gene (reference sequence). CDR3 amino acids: CATSRDHQGRKTQYF. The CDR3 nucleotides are TGTGCCACCAGCAGAGATCACCAGGGGCGAAAGACCCAGTACTTC.

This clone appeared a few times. This CDR3 reads CASSFSPERGRNEQFF. CDR3 nucleotides: TGTGCCAGCAGCTTTTCCCCGGAGAGGGGTCGCAATGAGCAGTTCTTC. The chain recombines TRBV7-3 with TRBJ2-1, with D perhaps TRBD1 or TRBD2 (5 bases each). The CDR3 runs to 16 residues. The V gene's germline CDR1 is SGHTA and CDR2 FQGTGA. V was clipped by 3 bases and J by 6 bases, with 18 bases between them. The whole variable domain, filled in from reference TRBV7-3 and TRBJ2-1, reads GAGVSQTPSNKVTEKGKYVELRCDPISGHTALYWYRQSLGQGPEFLIYFQGTGAADDSGLPNDRFFAVRPEGSVSTLKIQRTERGDSAVYLCASSFSPERGRNEQFFGPGTRLTVL.

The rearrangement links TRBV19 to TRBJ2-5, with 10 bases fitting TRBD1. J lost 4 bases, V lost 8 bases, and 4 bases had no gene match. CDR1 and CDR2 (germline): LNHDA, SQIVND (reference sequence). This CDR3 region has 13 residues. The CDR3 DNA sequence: TGTGCCAGTCAGGACAGGGGGAGAGAGACCCAGTACTTC. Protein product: CASQDRGRETQYF.